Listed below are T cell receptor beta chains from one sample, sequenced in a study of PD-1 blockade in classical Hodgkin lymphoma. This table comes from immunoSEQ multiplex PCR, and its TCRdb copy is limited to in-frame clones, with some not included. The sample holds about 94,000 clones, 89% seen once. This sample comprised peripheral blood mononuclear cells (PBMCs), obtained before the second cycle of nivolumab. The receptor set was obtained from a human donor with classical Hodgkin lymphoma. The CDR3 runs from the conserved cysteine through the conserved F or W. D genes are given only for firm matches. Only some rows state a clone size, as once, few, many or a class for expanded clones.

CDR3aa: CASSYSRDTQETQYF
CDR3nt: TGTGCCAGCAGTTACTCCCGGGACACCCAAGAGACCCAGTACTTC
abundance: few
d_gene: -
j_gene: TRBJ2-5
v_gene: TRBV6-5

CDR3aa: CASGQDQLGANVLTF
CDR3nt: TGCGCCAGCGGACAGGACCAGCTCGGGGCCAACGTCCTGACTTTC
abundance: -
d_gene: TRBD1
j_gene: TRBJ2-6
v_gene: TRBV10-2

CDR3aa: CASSLDQGSQETQYF
CDR3nt: TGCGCCAGCAGCTTGGACCAGGGTTCACAAGAGACCCAGTACTTC
abundance: -
d_gene: -
j_gene: TRBJ2-5
v_gene: TRBV5-1

CDR3aa: CASRQVTTDTQYF
CDR3nt: TGTGCCAGTCGGCAGGTGACAACAGATACGCAGTATTTT
abundance: once
d_gene: -
j_gene: TRBJ2-3
v_gene: TRBV19

CDR3aa: CASSMGQGFYEQYF
CDR3nt: TGTGCCAGTAGTATGGGACAGGGGTTCTACGAGCAGTACTTC
abundance: -
d_gene: TRBD1
j_gene: TRBJ2-7
v_gene: TRBV19

CDR3aa: CSVEFRRQARSTDTQYF
CDR3nt: TGCAGCGTTGAGTTCAGGCGCCAGGCTAGAAGCACAGATACGCAGTATTTT
abundance: -
d_gene: -
j_gene: TRBJ2-3
v_gene: TRBV29-1

CDR3aa: CASSYAPGAPYNEQFF
CDR3nt: TGTGCCAGCAGTTACGCCCCTGGAGCCCCCTACAATGAGCAGTTCTTC
abundance: -
d_gene: -
j_gene: TRBJ2-1
v_gene: TRBV6-6

CDR3aa: CASSLGRQVDTQYF
CDR3nt: TGTGCCAGCAGCTTAGGACGGCAAGTAGATACGCAGTATTTT
abundance: -
d_gene: -
j_gene: TRBJ2-3
v_gene: TRBV13

CDR3aa: CASSPRDWYGSPLHF
CDR3nt: TGTGCCAGCAGCCCCCGGGACTGGTACGGGTCACCCCTCCACTTT
abundance: few
d_gene: -
j_gene: TRBJ1-6
v_gene: TRBV14

CDR3aa: CASSQELATNSYEQYF
CDR3nt: TGCGCCAGCAGCCAAGAATTAGCAACCAACTCCTACGAGCAGTACTTC
abundance: -
d_gene: -
j_gene: TRBJ2-7
v_gene: TRBV4-1

CDR3aa: CATSRDSRGLETQYF
CDR3nt: TGTGCCACCAGCAGAGATTCCAGGGGGCTGGAGACCCAGTACTTC
abundance: -
d_gene: TRBD1
j_gene: TRBJ2-5
v_gene: TRBV15

CDR3aa: CASTPRANEQFF
CDR3nt: TGTGCCAGCACCCCCCGCGCTAATGAGCAGTTCTTC
abundance: -
d_gene: -
j_gene: TRBJ2-1
v_gene: TRBV2

CDR3aa: CASNDLAGVSDTQYF
CDR3nt: TGCGCCAGCAACGACCTAGCGGGAGTCTCAGATACGCAGTATTTT
abundance: few
d_gene: TRBD2
j_gene: TRBJ2-3
v_gene: TRBV5-1

CDR3aa: CASSQWGKEQGRLF
CDR3nt: TGCGCCAGCAGCCAATGGGGAAAGGAACAGGGGAGGCTCTTC
abundance: -
d_gene: -
j_gene: TRBJ2-1
v_gene: TRBV4-1

CDR3aa: CSVGLVGMDNEQFF
CDR3nt: TGCAGCGTGGGACTAGTTGGTATGGACAATGAGCAGTTCTTC
abundance: -
d_gene: TRBD2
j_gene: TRBJ2-1
v_gene: TRBV29-1

CDR3aa: CASSLRTVTPNTGELFF
CDR3nt: TGCGCCAGCAGCTTGCGGACAGTTACCCCGAACACCGGGGAGCTGTTTTTT
abundance: -
d_gene: -
j_gene: TRBJ2-2
v_gene: TRBV5-1

CDR3aa: CASSLTGGNSPLHF
CDR3nt: TGTGCCAGCAGTCTGACAGGGGGAAATTCACCCCTCCACTTT
abundance: -
d_gene: TRBD1
j_gene: TRBJ1-6
v_gene: TRBV2

CDR3aa: CASSVDAGRKNIQYF
CDR3nt: TGTGCCAGCAGTGTCGACGCAGGGAGGAAAAACATTCAGTACTTC
abundance: -
d_gene: -
j_gene: TRBJ2-4
v_gene: TRBV2

CDR3aa: CASSWGDREVGAFF
CDR3nt: TGTGCCAGCAGCTGGGGGGACAGGGAAGTTGGCGCTTTCTTT
abundance: once
d_gene: TRBD1
j_gene: TRBJ1-1
v_gene: TRBV5-4

CDR3aa: CAIKYSRDTDTQYF
CDR3nt: TGTGCCATCAAGTATTCGCGGGACACAGATACGCAGTATTTT
abundance: -
d_gene: -
j_gene: TRBJ2-3
v_gene: TRBV10-3

CDR3aa: CASSGPGGQGECEKLFF
CDR3nt: TGTGCCAGCAGTGGTCCGGGGGGGCAGGGGGAATGTGAAAAACTGTTTTTT
abundance: -
d_gene: TRBD1
j_gene: TRBJ1-4
v_gene: TRBV6-1

CDR3aa: CASSLVPGTTGELFF
CDR3nt: TGTGCCAGCAGCTTAGTACCAGGAACCACCGGGGAGCTGTTTTTT
abundance: -
d_gene: -
j_gene: TRBJ2-2
v_gene: TRBV13

CDR3aa: CASSLTRQNTGELFF
CDR3nt: TGCGCCAGCAGCCTGACAAGGCAGAACACCGGGGAGCTGTTTTTT
abundance: -
d_gene: -
j_gene: TRBJ2-2
v_gene: TRBV5-1

CDR3aa: CASSFGGDSQPQHF
CDR3nt: TGTGCCAGCAGCTTCGGCGGGGATAGCCAGCCCCAGCATTTT
abundance: few
d_gene: -
j_gene: TRBJ1-5
v_gene: TRBV7-9

CDR3aa: CASSYQSSTDTQYF
CDR3nt: TGCGCCAGCAGCTATCAGAGTAGCACAGATACGCAGTATTTT
abundance: -
d_gene: -
j_gene: TRBJ2-3
v_gene: TRBV5-1

CDR3aa: CASTRDRTYSNQPQHF
CDR3nt: TGTGCCAGTACCCGGGACAGGACTTATAGCAATCAGCCCCAGCATTTT
abundance: -
d_gene: TRBD1
j_gene: TRBJ1-5
v_gene: TRBV19

CDR3aa: CASSESILVAVGELFF
CDR3nt: TGCGCCAGCAGTGAGTCGATTCTGGTAGCGGTCGGGGAGCTGTTTTTT
abundance: -
d_gene: -
j_gene: TRBJ2-2
v_gene: TRBV10-2

CDR3aa: CSVEVGGGETQYF
CDR3nt: TGCAGCGTTGAGGTGGGGGGCGGAGAGACCCAGTACTTC
abundance: -
d_gene: -
j_gene: TRBJ2-5
v_gene: TRBV29-1

CDR3aa: CASSLALGLAAPYNEQFF
CDR3nt: TGTGCCAGCAGCTTAGCGCTTGGGCTAGCAGCCCCCTACAATGAGCAGTTCTTC
abundance: -
d_gene: -
j_gene: TRBJ2-1
v_gene: TRBV7-9

CDR3aa: CASSSPGRHNEKLFF
CDR3nt: TGTGCCAGCAGCTCTCCGGGACGGCATAATGAAAAACTGTTTTTT
abundance: -
d_gene: -
j_gene: TRBJ1-4
v_gene: TRBV7-8

CDR3aa: CASSLLGNTYNEQFF
CDR3nt: TGTGCCAGCAGCCTACTAGGGAACACCTACAATGAGCAGTTCTTC
abundance: -
d_gene: -
j_gene: TRBJ2-1
v_gene: TRBV11-2

CDR3aa: CSARDFYGYTF
CDR3nt: TGCAGTGCTAGAGACTTCTATGGCTACACCTTC
abundance: -
d_gene: -
j_gene: TRBJ1-2
v_gene: TRBV20-1

CDR3aa: CASSSQGSNEKLFF
CDR3nt: TGTGCCAGCAGCTCGCAGGGCAGTAATGAAAAACTGTTTTTT
abundance: -
d_gene: -
j_gene: TRBJ1-4
v_gene: TRBV11-2

CDR3aa: CASSSPSGSYNEQFF
CDR3nt: TGTGCCAGCAGTTCCCCCAGCGGGAGTTACAATGAGCAGTTCTTC
abundance: -
d_gene: TRBD2
j_gene: TRBJ2-1
v_gene: TRBV27

CDR3aa: CASSQDPASASYNEQFF
CDR3nt: TGTGCCAGCAGCCAAGATCCCGCTAGCGCATCCTACAATGAGCAGTTCTTC
abundance: -
d_gene: -
j_gene: TRBJ2-1
v_gene: TRBV14

CDR3aa: CASSSLANTGELFF
CDR3nt: TGCGCCAGCAGCTCGCTTGCGAACACCGGGGAGCTGTTTTTT
abundance: -
d_gene: -
j_gene: TRBJ2-2
v_gene: TRBV5-1

CDR3aa: CASSVEAASYNEQFF
CDR3nt: TGTGCCAGCAGCGTAGAGGCGGCTTCCTACAATGAGCAGTTCTTC
abundance: once
d_gene: -
j_gene: TRBJ2-1
v_gene: TRBV9

CDR3aa: CASSLRGGFYEQYF
CDR3nt: TGTGCCAGCAGCTTGAGAGGGGGATTCTACGAGCAGTACTTC
abundance: -
d_gene: -
j_gene: TRBJ2-7
v_gene: TRBV7-2

CDR3aa: CASGRGYEQYF
CDR3nt: TGTGCCAGCGGGAGAGGCTACGAGCAGTACTTC
abundance: -
d_gene: -
j_gene: TRBJ2-7
v_gene: TRBV6-5

CDR3aa: CASSLEGGTKNTGELFF
CDR3nt: TGTGCCAGCAGCTTAGAGGGCGGGACAAAGAACACCGGGGAGCTGTTTTTT
abundance: -
d_gene: -
j_gene: TRBJ2-2
v_gene: TRBV11-3

CDR3aa: CASSNSGYEQYF
CDR3nt: TGTGCCAGCAGTAATAGCGGGTACGAGCAGTACTTC
abundance: -
d_gene: TRBD2
j_gene: TRBJ2-7
v_gene: TRBV7-8

CDR3aa: CAISDRGQGDSPLHF
CDR3nt: TGTGCCATCAGTGATCGTGGGCAGGGAGATTCACCCCTCCACTTT
abundance: -
d_gene: -
j_gene: TRBJ1-6
v_gene: TRBV10-3

CDR3aa: CASSLAGTRDQPQHF
CDR3nt: TGTGCCAGCAGCTTGGCAGGGACAAGGGATCAGCCCCAGCATTTT
abundance: -
d_gene: -
j_gene: TRBJ1-5
v_gene: TRBV5-6

CDR3aa: CASSDWQGGYEQYF
CDR3nt: TGTGCCAGCAGTGACTGGCAGGGGGGCTACGAGCAGTACTTC
abundance: few
d_gene: -
j_gene: TRBJ2-7
v_gene: TRBV2

CDR3aa: CASSLVPSPRRGDETQYF
CDR3nt: TGTGCCAGCAGCTTAGTCCCAAGTCCCCGCAGGGGAGACGAGACCCAGTACTTC
abundance: -
d_gene: -
j_gene: TRBJ2-5
v_gene: TRBV7-6

CDR3aa: CASSLADGREFIHEQYF
CDR3nt: TGTGCCAGCAGCTTAGCGGACGGGCGGGAGTTCATCCACGAGCAGTACTTC
abundance: once
d_gene: TRBD2
j_gene: TRBJ2-7
v_gene: TRBV7-9

CDR3aa: CASSYSLGGYEQYF
CDR3nt: TGTGCCAGCAGTTACTCTTTGGGGGGCTACGAGCAGTACTTC
abundance: few
d_gene: -
j_gene: TRBJ2-7
v_gene: TRBV6-6

CDR3aa: CASSPGGTGNQPQHF
CDR3nt: TGTGCCAGCTCACCAGGCGGGACAGGGAATCAGCCCCAGCATTTT
abundance: -
d_gene: TRBD1
j_gene: TRBJ1-5
v_gene: TRBV18